This T cell receptor beta chain was observed in a study of blood T cell repertoires in COVID-19. Study-wide context: PBMCs, B-cell-depleted T cells, or T cells provided the cDNA or gDNA that made up the material.

The authors' processing: Reference gene primer amplification gave nucleated cell count estimates. Here immunoSEQ multiplex PCR was the method, and the copy in TCRdb shows in-frame clones only, minus some. D and trimming were read from the DNA, whereas the V and J calls and clone size are those reported in that table. This table has around 200,000 clones, approximately 88% appearing once. The CDR3 runs to 14 residues. Germline V gene lookup returns CDR1 SGHKS and CDR2 YYEKEE (reference sequence). The germline V and J ends were trimmed by 4 bases and 0 bases, with 11 bases remaining between them. Seattle-derived patients entered the study during active infection and were followed longitudinally.

This TCR was sampled from a woman in her thirties or forties with COVID-19, enrolled during active disease. The sequencing sample was made of peripheral blood. J is TRBJ2-7 and V is TRBV5-5; D perhaps matches TRBD2 (5 bases). The CDR3 is CASSADSNSYEQYF. DNA of the CDR3: TGTGCCAGCAGCGCGGACTCGAACTCCTACGAGCAGTACTTC.